Listed below are T cell receptor beta chains from one sample, sequenced in a study of beta chain features in type 1 diabetes. The repertoire was sequenced with immunoSEQ multiplex PCR; TCRdb's copy has only in-frame clones and lacks some. The sample records approximately 57,000 clones, roughly 52% being singletons. Sequencing input: Tregs from blood. These receptors came from a middle-aged woman with type 1 diabetes. Both conserved end residues are trimmed from each CDR3. The order of the fields is D gene, J gene, V gene, CDR3 protein. A D gene is named only where the DNA matches it firmly.

D: NA; J: TRBJ1-2; V: TRBV6-5; CDR3: ASSPSNYGYT
D: TRBD1; J: TRBJ1-1; V: TRBV2; CDR3: ASRVTGVGSTEAF
D: TRBD2; J: TRBJ2-1; V: TRBV5-6; CDR3: ASSFPSGSSYNEQF
D: NA; J: TRBJ2-1; V: TRBV29-1; CDR3: SVEGGPSYNEQF
D: NA; J: TRBJ1-1; V: TRBV7-8; CDR3: ASSLVWGGGIEAF
D: NA; J: TRBJ2-5; V: TRBV7-9; CDR3: ASSRGSGETQY
D: NA; J: TRBJ2-1; V: TRBV4-3; CDR3: ASSLKQVPGNEQF
D: NA; J: TRBJ2-1; V: TRBV6-1; CDR3: ASSEWQGSYNEQF
D: NA; J: TRBJ2-2; V: TRBV19; CDR3: ASSPRTTMNTGELF
D: NA; J: TRBJ2-7; V: TRBV19; CDR3: ASSILIRSEQY
D: NA; J: TRBJ1-1; V: TRBV11-2; CDR3: ASSPRAGAVLGNTEAF
D: NA; J: TRBJ2-5; V: TRBV5-1; CDR3: ASSLGQQETQY
D: NA; J: TRBJ2-4; V: TRBV11-2; CDR3: ASSLVRTARKNIQY
D: TRBD1; J: TRBJ1-2; V: TRBV5-4; CDR3: ASGDRLHSNYGYT
D: TRBD1; J: TRBJ1-4; V: TRBV6-6; CDR3: ASSYPGQGVGKLF
D: NA; J: TRBJ2-7; V: TRBV6-5; CDR3: ASSGLGTGKYEQY
D: NA; J: TRBJ1-1; V: TRBV7-9; CDR3: ASSLEGGGAF
D: TRBD1; J: TRBJ2-5; V: TRBV5-1; CDR3: ASSFGQGKETQY
D: TRBD2; J: TRBJ2-1; V: TRBV5-1; CDR3: ASSPRPGLAGVRNEQF
D: NA; J: TRBJ2-3; V: TRBV2; CDR3: ASSRRDSFRADTQY
D: NA; J: TRBJ2-5; V: TRBV28; CDR3: ASSSGDSLRETQY
D: NA; J: TRBJ2-3; V: TRBV5-6; CDR3: ASSSRQALWKDTQY
D: NA; J: TRBJ1-1; V: TRBV6-6; CDR3: ASSYSISRKQGEAF
D: TRBD2; J: TRBJ2-1; V: TRBV7-7; CDR3: ASSPLGGGNYNEQF
D: TRBD2; J: TRBJ2-1; V: TRBV27; CDR3: ASTSGSSYNEQF
D: TRBD2; J: TRBJ2-7; V: TRBV7-2; CDR3: ASSLARRELTYEQY
D: NA; J: TRBJ2-2; V: TRBV4-1; CDR3: ASSQSLSVVLTGELF
D: NA; J: TRBJ2-7; V: TRBV18; CDR3: ASSPSPYEQY
D: NA; J: TRBJ2-4; V: TRBV5-4; CDR3: ASSSQEQRIQY
D: TRBD1; J: TRBJ2-1; V: TRBV29-1; CDR3: SGDRGGYNEQF
D: NA; J: TRBJ2-7; V: TRBV7-3; CDR3: ASRASGRGPYEQY
D: TRBD2; J: TRBJ2-3; V: TRBV7-3; CDR3: ASSLTPGLAGIADTQY
D: NA; J: TRBJ2-2; V: TRBV6-5; CDR3: ASLWASTGELF
D: TRBD1; J: TRBJ2-7; V: TRBV10-3; CDR3: AIGQAYEQY
D: NA; J: TRBJ2-3; V: TRBV7-2; CDR3: ASSFSGGGAGDTQY
D: NA; J: TRBJ2-2; V: TRBV6-1; CDR3: ASSEASAGELF
D: NA; J: TRBJ2-7; V: TRBV27; CDR3: ASSLVFGSSYEQY
D: TRBD1; J: TRBJ1-1; V: TRBV28; CDR3: ASSLITVGQGTGEAF
D: NA; J: TRBJ2-5; V: TRBV9; CDR3: ASSVGPGSDQY
D: NA; J: TRBJ1-6; V: TRBV5-4; CDR3: ASSLGATGYNSPLH
D: NA; J: TRBJ2-7; V: TRBV7-2; CDR3: ASRRQAGDYEQY
D: TRBD1; J: TRBJ2-5; V: TRBV4-2; CDR3: ASSQETGTGETQY
D: NA; J: TRBJ2-3; V: TRBV5-1; CDR3: ASSLTTDTQY
D: NA; J: TRBJ2-1; V: TRBV30; CDR3: AWRGYRPTGQF
D: NA; J: TRBJ2-1; V: TRBV7-2; CDR3: ASSQRMANEQF
D: TRBD1; J: TRBJ2-1; V: TRBV5-4; CDR3: ASTLGRADRGISYNEQF
D: TRBD2; J: TRBJ2-2; V: TRBV6-5; CDR3: ATRLAGPTGELF
D: TRBD1; J: TRBJ1-2; V: TRBV7-9; CDR3: ASSLGTGGMAYGYT
D: TRBD1; J: TRBJ2-3; V: TRBV7-2; CDR3: ASRPDRENADTQY
D: NA; J: TRBJ2-2; V: TRBV15; CDR3: ATSRLPGELF
D: NA; J: TRBJ1-2; V: TRBV5-5; CDR3: ASSSPNVRDYGYT
D: NA; J: TRBJ1-2; V: TRBV19; CDR3: ASSWRDRYGYT